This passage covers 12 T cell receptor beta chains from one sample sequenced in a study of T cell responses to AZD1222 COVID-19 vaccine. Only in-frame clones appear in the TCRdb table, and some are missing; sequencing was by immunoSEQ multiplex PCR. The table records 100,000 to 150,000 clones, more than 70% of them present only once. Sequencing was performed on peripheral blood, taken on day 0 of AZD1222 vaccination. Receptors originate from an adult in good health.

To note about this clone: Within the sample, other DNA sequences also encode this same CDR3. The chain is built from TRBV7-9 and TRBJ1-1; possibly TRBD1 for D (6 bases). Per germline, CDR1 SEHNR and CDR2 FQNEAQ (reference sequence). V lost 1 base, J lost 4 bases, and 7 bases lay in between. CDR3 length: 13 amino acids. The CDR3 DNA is TGTGCCAGCAGCTTAGAGGGGGGCACTGAAGCTTTCTTT. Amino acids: CASSLEGGTEAFF.

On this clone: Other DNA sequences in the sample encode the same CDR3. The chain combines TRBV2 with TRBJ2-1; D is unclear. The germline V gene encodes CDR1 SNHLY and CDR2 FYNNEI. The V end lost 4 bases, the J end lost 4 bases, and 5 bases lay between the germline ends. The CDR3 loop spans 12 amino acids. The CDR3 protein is CASSGLYNEQFF. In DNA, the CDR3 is TGTGCCAGCAGTGGGCTGTACAATGAGCAGTTCTTC.

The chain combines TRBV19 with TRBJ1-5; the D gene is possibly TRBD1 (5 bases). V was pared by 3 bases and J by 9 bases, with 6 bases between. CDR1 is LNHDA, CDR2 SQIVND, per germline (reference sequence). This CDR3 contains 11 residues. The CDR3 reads CASSMGRPQHF. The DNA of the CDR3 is TGTGCCAGTAGTATGGGGCGGCCCCAGCATTTT.

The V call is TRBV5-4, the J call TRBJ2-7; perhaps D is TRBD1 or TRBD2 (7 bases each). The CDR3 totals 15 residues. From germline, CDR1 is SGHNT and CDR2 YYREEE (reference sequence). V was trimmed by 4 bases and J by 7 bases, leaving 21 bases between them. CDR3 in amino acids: CASSNQGGLGGEQYF. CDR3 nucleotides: TGTGCCAGCAGCAATCAGGGGGGGCTGGGGGGTGAGCAGTACTTC.

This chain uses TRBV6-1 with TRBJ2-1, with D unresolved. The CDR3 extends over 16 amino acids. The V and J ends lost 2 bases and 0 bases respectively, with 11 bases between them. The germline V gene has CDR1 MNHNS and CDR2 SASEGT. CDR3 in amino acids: CASSEWALSSYNEQFF. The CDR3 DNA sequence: TGTGCCAGCAGTGAATGGGCCCTTAGCTCCTACAATGAGCAGTTCTTC.

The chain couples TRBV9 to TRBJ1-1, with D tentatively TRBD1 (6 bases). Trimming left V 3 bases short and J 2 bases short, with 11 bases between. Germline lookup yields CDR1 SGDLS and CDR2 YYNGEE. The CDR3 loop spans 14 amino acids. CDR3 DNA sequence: TGTGCCAGCAGCGCCGGGACACTTAACACTGAAGCTTTCTTT. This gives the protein CASSAGTLNTEAFF.

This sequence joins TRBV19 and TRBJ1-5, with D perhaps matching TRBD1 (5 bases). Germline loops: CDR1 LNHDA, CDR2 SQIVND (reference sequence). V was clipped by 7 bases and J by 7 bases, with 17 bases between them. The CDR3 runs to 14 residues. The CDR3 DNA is TGTGCCAGTAACATGGGGGGTGTGGGACAGCCCCAGCATTTT. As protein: CASNMGGVGQPQHF.

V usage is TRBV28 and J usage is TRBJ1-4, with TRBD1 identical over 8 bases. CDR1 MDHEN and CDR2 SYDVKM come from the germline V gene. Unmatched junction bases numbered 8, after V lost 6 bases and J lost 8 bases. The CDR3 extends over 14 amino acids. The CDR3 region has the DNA TGTGCCAGCAGAGCCCGGACAGGGTGGGAAAAACTGTTTTTT. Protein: CASRARTGWEKLFF.

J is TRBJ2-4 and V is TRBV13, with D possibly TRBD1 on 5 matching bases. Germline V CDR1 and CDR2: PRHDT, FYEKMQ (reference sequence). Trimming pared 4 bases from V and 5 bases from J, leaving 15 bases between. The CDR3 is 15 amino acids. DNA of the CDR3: TGTGCCAGCAGCTGGCACCAGGGTGTTGAAAACATTCAGTACTTC. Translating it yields CASSWHQGVENIQYF.

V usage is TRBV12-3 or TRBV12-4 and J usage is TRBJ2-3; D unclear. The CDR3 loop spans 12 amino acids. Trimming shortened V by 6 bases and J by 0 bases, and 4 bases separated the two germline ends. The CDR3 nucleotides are TGTGCCAGCAGGACTAGCACAGATACGCAGTATTTT. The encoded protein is CASRTSTDTQYF.

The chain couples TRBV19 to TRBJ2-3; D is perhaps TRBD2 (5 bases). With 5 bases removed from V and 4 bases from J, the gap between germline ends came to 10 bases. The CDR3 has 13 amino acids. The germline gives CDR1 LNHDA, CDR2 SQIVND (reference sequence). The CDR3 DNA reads TGTGCCAGTAGTCTCCAGAGGGCAGATACGCAGTATTTT. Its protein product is CASSLQRADTQYF. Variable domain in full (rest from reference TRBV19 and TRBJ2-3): DGGITQSPKYLFRKEGQNVTLSCEQNLNHDAMYWYRQDPGQGLRLIYYSQIVNDFQKGDIAEGYSVSREKKESFPLTVTSAQKNPTAFYLCASSLQRADTQYFGPGTRLTVL.

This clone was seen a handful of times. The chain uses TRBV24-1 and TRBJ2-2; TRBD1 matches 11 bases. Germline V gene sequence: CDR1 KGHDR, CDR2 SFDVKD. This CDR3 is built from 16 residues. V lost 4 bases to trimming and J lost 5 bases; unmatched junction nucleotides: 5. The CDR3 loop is CATSEGQGERTGELFF. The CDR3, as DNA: TGTGCCACCAGTGAGGGACAGGGGGAAAGAACCGGGGAGCTGTTTTTT.